The 7 T cell receptor beta chains below were found in one sample sequenced in a study of blood T cell repertoires in COVID-19. The repertoire was sequenced with immunoSEQ multiplex PCR; TCRdb's copy has only in-frame clones and lacks some. The sample lists 70,000 to 95,000 clones, 90% to 95% occurring once. The specimen was peripheral blood. The receptors shown here come from a human donor with active COVID-19. The donor label of this sample is uncertain.

J is TRBJ2-3 and V is TRBV19, with 7 bases lining up with TRBD2. V was pared by 9 bases and J by 6 bases, with 6 bases of the junction left unmatched. Per the germline V gene, CDR1 is LNHDA and CDR2 is SQIVND (reference sequence). The CDR3 covers 12 residues. The CDR3 region is CASTDGGDTQYF. The CDR3, as DNA: TGTGCCAGCACCGACGGGGGGGATACGCAGTATTTT.

This chain joins TRBV7-7 and TRBJ2-5; 7 positions agree with TRBD1. CDR3 length: 14 amino acids. Losses at the gene ends were 5 bases for V and 2 bases for J; bases not matched to a gene: 5. The germline V gene encodes CDR1 SSHAT and CDR2 FNYEAQ (reference sequence). The CDR3: CASSAPGQQETQYF. CDR3 bases: TGTGCCAGCAGCGCTCCGGGACAGCAAGAGACCCAGTACTTC.

The rearrangement links TRBV3-1 (or the pseudogene TRBV3-2) to TRBJ2-4; D uncertain. Trimming stripped 2 bases from V and 6 bases from J, with 11 bases between. Germline V gives CDR1 LGHDT, CDR2 YNNKEL (reference sequence). There are 14 residues in the CDR3. This chain's CDR3 is CASSQPPSRNIQYF. In DNA form, the CDR3 reads TGTGCCAGCAGCCAACCACCTTCTAGAAACATTCAGTACTTC.

V usage is TRBV9 and J usage is TRBJ1-6; D perhaps matches TRBD1 (5 bases). Germline lookup yields CDR1 SGDLS and CDR2 YYNGEE. V was pared by 0 bases and J by 7 bases, with 11 bases between. The CDR3 length is 15 residues. The CDR3 region is CASSVGGVGNSPLHF. The CDR3 DNA follows: TGTGCCAGCAGCGTAGGGGGGGTTGGGAATTCACCCCTCCACTTT.

The rearrangement uses TRBV5-1 and TRBJ2-3, with 12 bases aligning to TRBD2. The V gene end was trimmed by 4 bases and the J gene end by 5 bases; junction bases not matched to a gene: 5. This CDR3 contains 15 residues. The germline CDR1 and CDR2 sequences are SGHRS and YFSETQ. Here the CDR3 DNA reads TGCGCCAGCAGCACTGCTAGCGGGGGGGGAGATACGCAGTATTTT. Translated, it gives CASSTASGGGDTQYF.

The rearrangement joins TRBV10-1 to TRBJ2-7; 8 bases are a match to TRBD2. The length of the CDR3 is 13 residues. Germline V gives CDR1 WNHNN, CDR2 SYGVQD (reference sequence). The ends lost 5 bases at V and 7 bases at J; junction bases unmatched: 7. The CDR3 sequence: CASSPGLVGEQYF. The CDR3 DNA is TGCGCCAGCAGTCCGGGACTAGTTGGAGAGCAGTACTTC.

This clone has a single count. The CDR3 nucleotides read TGTGCCAGTACCGCAGACAGGGGGACAACTAATGAAAAACTGTTTTTT. Translating gives CASTADRGTTNEKLFF. The chain uses TRBV19 and TRBJ1-4; 9 bases are shared with TRBD1. CDR1 is LNHDA, CDR2 SQIVND, per germline (reference sequence). The CDR3 loop spans 16 amino acids. After removal of 7 bases from V and 0 bases from J, the junction contained 6 bases not matched to a gene.